The present entry profiles one TCR beta chain with its context. There is no known antigen for this receptor. The cohort consisted of more than 650 healthy bone marrow donors. At the time of sampling, all cohort members were nominally healthy, though unrecorded immune exposures were likely present. The donor was CMV seronegative and belonged to the group of 350 to 400 seronegative cohort members. Each donor provided a peripheral blood sample, and peripheral blood mononuclear cells were used for TCR beta sequencing. The Qiagen DNeasy Blood Extraction Kit was used to extract genomic DNA from the blood cell samples. V is clipped by 2 bases and J by 10 bases, and the sequence between their germline boundaries is 6 bases long. The CDR3 numbers 11 residues from cysteine through phenylalanine. Just CDR3 DNA is preserved here, 33 bases in frame from base 1. The germline V gene specifies MDHEN as CDR1 and SYDVKM as CDR2.

The data originate from a study of cytomegalovirus exposure and HLA in healthy donors (dated 2017 in TCRdb). Turning to the overall study: An earlier analysis of approximately 600 of the donors reported 250 to 300 Gb of sequence data and approximately 110 million unique TCR beta sequences from 150 million to 200 million T cells. A later analysis re-analyzed previously published TCR beta repertoires from 660 or so donors and added high-resolution HLA genotyping to study TCR occurrence patterns. The aim of the study was to test whether cataloging public T cell receptors could identify signatures of past pathogen exposure. An earlier analysis of several hundred of the donors applied high-throughput TCR beta sequencing to assess whether each TCR beta V gene segment acted as functional or pseudogenic. Donor age, sex, ethnicity and CMV serostatus were collected together with the repertoire data. The study profiled the T cell repertoires of about 720 subjects by immunosequencing and related them to cytomegalovirus serostatus. HLA typing included class I and class II loci at four-digit resolution. About 5 DR-DQ haplotypes were handled as single units for association and clustering, since linkage in the cohort was strong. An early release covering more than 500 HLA-typed donors comprised about 290 gigabases of sequencing data and around 86 million unique TCR sequences. The study combined high-throughput TCR immunosequencing, statistical association of individual TCRs with disease status, and machine learning to predict cytomegalovirus infection status. Rather than drawing on any new phenotypic data, the later analysis identified candidate immune exposures from TCR beta sequences and the way those sequences occurred across donors. Besides the first cohort of 500 to 700 subjects, a separate validation cohort made up of 120 different subjects was used. Every discovery cohort repertoire had been produced on one sequencing platform. In a later genetic analysis, genome-wide SNP genotypes for about 55% of the roughly 700 donors were used, and that subset was treated as a discovery cohort. The number of typed donors differed by locus: about 629-630 for A, B, C, DRB1 and DQB1; approximately 520 for DQA1; fewer than 610 for DPA1; and around 470 for DPB1. On average, roughly 240,000 unique TCR beta nucleotide sequences were sequenced per donor among roughly 430 genotyped donors of the cohort, with 15% to 20% of those sequences being non-productive. Among the roughly 400 genotyped donors, approximately 81% belonged to the genetic ancestry cluster associated with self-reported Caucasian donors.

The paper as a whole reports these results and caveats: Strong co-occurrence of HLA alleles, especially DR and DQ, made assigning TCR associations to individual alleles difficult. A few of the identified cytomegalovirus-associated TCR beta chains were confirmed in vitro to be specific for cytomegalovirus antigens. Compared with equally common non-associated chains, HLA-associated TCR beta chains in a later analysis were more clonally expanded and had lower generation probabilities. An association between a missense DCLRE1C variant and V-gene and J-gene trimming of TCR beta chains was found in a later genetic analysis and replicated in an independent cohort. The classifier was reported to diagnose cytomegalovirus status with high specificity and sensitivity in both the original and validation cohorts. Most TCR sequences were seen in very few donors, while some public TCRs were found in many individuals. In the study, approximately 150 TCR beta chains were listed as associated with cytomegalovirus. This cohort had only TCR beta chains sequenced, and the lack of alpha or paired-chain data limited which features could be detected. Sequencing depth was assumed to be roughly uniform across donors in the presence/absence analyses, though that assumption may not hold. In a later analysis, the rate of TCR association differed among HLA loci, with DRB1 alleles having the most associated TCRs and HLA-C alleles having the fewest. Because the 87-base-pair reads could not distinguish some IMGT-functional V segments, including TRBV6-2 and TRBV6-3, those segments were excluded. A further reported finding was that TCR beta sequences accurately predicted the HLA-A and HLA-B alleles for most subjects in the first cohort. A later analysis reported that several top co-occurrence clusters appeared linked to parvovirus B19, influenza, CMV and Epstein-Barr virus. CMV serostatus was the only immune exposure information available for the cohort. A later analysis associated 16,951 TCR beta sequences with specific HLA alleles at a false discovery rate of 0.05. The earlier analysis of about 600 of the donors excluded roughly 17 rarely observed V segments, including chromosome 9 orphons, because counts were too low. In a later analysis, most CMV-associated TCR beta chains were found to appear HLA-restricted, with HLA associations seemingly driven largely by CMV exposure. Because HLA typing was unavailable for some donors at each locus, only the typed subset was used in association tests. In an earlier analysis of about 540 of the donors, most TCR beta V segments were observed in productive rearrangements about 87% or about 30% of the time, broadly matching IMGT annotations. The authors suggested that the approach could potentially be generalized to other disease states and immunological phenotypes. A group of highly shared sequence variants was considered likely to be a technical artifact of the sequencing pipeline. According to a later genetic analysis, donors in an Asian-associated ancestry cluster had fewer N-insertions in productive TCRs than the roughly 670-donor mean. Linkage disequilibrium might explain the correlated functional status among segregating V segments, but an unknown experimental factor could not be excluded.

The method was the immunoSEQ multiplex PCR assay. The multiplex PCR relied on a mix of 60 forward primers for TCR Vbeta segments and 13 reverse primers for TCR Jbeta segments. The CDR3 region of rearranged TCR beta genes was amplified from genomic DNA by a multiplex PCR assay. Amplified TCR beta libraries were sequenced as 87-base-pair reads on the Illumina HiSeq System. The original methods were these. A later analysis counted 65 million to 90 million unique TCR beta chains across the 666 repertoires, and around 9.9 million of these chains were shared by at least two donors. Raw reads were error-corrected and collapsed into unique sequences with a nearest-neighbor algorithm that merged closely related sequences to remove PCR and sequencing errors. To assign V, D and J gene segments, CDR3 sequences were aligned to IMGT reference sequences. Each retained sequence needed at least a six-nucleotide match to both a V gene segment and a J gene segment. Rearrangements were classified as productive when the CDR3 lacked stop codons and remained in frame with V and J, and all other rearrangements were classified as non-productive. CDR3 was defined according to IMGT convention as the region running from the second conserved V-encoded cysteine to the conserved J-encoded phenylalanine. The earlier analysis of 587 of the donors excluded any sequence lacking an unambiguous match to a single V gene segment. An earlier analysis of approximately 590 of the donors classified V segments as functional when productive rearrangements were above 56.7% and as segregating when the standard deviation between donors was above 5%. A statistical classification framework was built for diagnosing cytomegalovirus status from the catalog of TCR beta chain sequences. In a later analysis, V and J genes were assigned by comparing TCR nucleotide sequences against IMGT/GENE-DB human TR gene sequences. In a later analysis, CDR3 sequences and most-parsimonious VDJ recombination scenarios were assigned using the TCRdist pipeline. In a later analysis, each TCR beta chain was defined by its CDR3 amino acid sequence together with its V-gene family, and reads lacking a unique V-gene family were excluded. In a later analysis, nearly 600 highly shared, low-generation-probability nucleotide sequences were removed to address suspected cross-contamination and a sequencing artifact. In a later analysis, a clonal expansion index for each public chain was calculated from normalized within-repertoire ranks of inferred template counts. Generation probabilities in a later analysis came from a VDJ recombination model fitted to out-of-frame rearrangements, and those results were checked against IGoR. In a later analysis, TCR-TCR, TCR-HLA and TCR-CMV co-occurrence was scored with hypergeometric tests, and a repertoire-size bias correction was applied to TCR pairs. In a later analysis, false discovery rates were estimated by permuting HLA or CMV assignments 20 times. In a later analysis, co-occurring TCRs were grouped with DBSCAN, and TCRdist sequence similarity was added when clustering was performed within HLA-allele-positive subsets. Co-occurrence clustering excluded repertoires with fewer than 30,000 or more than 120,000 public chains, plus five with anomalous nucleotide sharing. The table was pulled from immuneACCESS by TCRdb, which kept in-frame rearrangements only. Such tables lose some clones; where checked, under half of the loss comes from unresolved V genes, and the rest has no known cause. V and J calls and clone size are as listed in that table; D and trimming were resolved from the DNA. This sample's table lists approximately 75,000 clones. Clones ranked in the top ten supply about 4.9% of the sample.

Sequencing was done on a sample of PBMCs. The sequence links TRBV28 to TRBJ2-1; TRBD1 could be the D gene, as 6 bases match. The TCR originated in a man aged 35 to 55 in good health and CMV-seronegative. The DNA sequence is given as TGTGCCAGCAGTTTAGGGACAGAGCAGTTCTTC. This encodes CASSLGTEQFF.